The present T cell receptor (beta chain) was sequenced within a study of T cell therapy after organ transplantation. Study-wide results and caveats: Reconstitution after therapy seemingly combined transferred and product-undetected endogenous clonotypes.

This CDR3 comprises 15 residues. The V gene end was trimmed by 5 bases and the J gene end by 5 bases; junction bases not matched to a gene: 6. CDR1 is SGHVS, CDR2 FNYEAQ, per germline. Method: immunoSEQ multiplex PCR; TCRdb's copy keeps in-frame clones and lacks some. The sample comprises some 47,000 clones, 94% of which are singletons, and around 3% rests with the top ten. In regard to this clone: Its target is not known.

V and J are TRBV7-6 and TRBJ1-6, with 7 nucleotides matching TRBD1. This specimen consisted of CD8+ T cells from blood, obtained before autologous CMV-specific T cell therapy. The TCR sequence derives from a human patient who had received a solid organ transplant and had CMV disease. The CDR3 is CASSPETGHNSPLHF. Written as DNA, the CDR3 is TGTGCCAGCAGCCCGGAGACAGGGCATAATTCACCCCTCCACTTT.